The sequence of this T cell receptor (beta chain) was determined in a study of blood T cell repertoires in COVID-19. On the study more broadly: There were acute and convalescent COVID-19 samples, and they came from the United States, Italy and Spain. T cells, B-cell-depleted T cells, or PBMCs supplied cDNA or gDNA.

Looked up from germline, CDR1 is LNHDA and CDR2 is SQIVND (reference sequence). V shed 2 bases and J shed 1 base, with 17 bases lying between them. The CDR3 spans 17 residues. Authors' methods: Amplification with reference gene primers provided the estimates of nucleated cell counts. The repertoire was sequenced with immunoSEQ multiplex PCR; TCRdb's copy has only in-frame clones and lacks some. That table furnishes V, J and clone size, whereas the DNA furnished D and trimming. The data show 650,000 to 800,000 clones, 75% to 90% seen once. This sequence originates from a woman aged 18-29 years with acute or convalescent COVID-19. Sequencing was carried out using peripheral blood. V gene TRBV19 combines with J gene TRBJ1-2; D gene uncertain. The CDR3 reads CASSIMGSGNYNYGYTF. The CDR3 nucleotides are TGTGCCAGTAGTATAATGGGTAGCGGGAACTATAACTATGGCTACACCTTC.